This T cell receptor (beta chain) was observed in a study of blood T cell repertoires in COVID-19. Overall study: The analysed material was cDNA or gDNA that came from T cells, B-cell-depleted T cells, or PBMCs.

Germline assignment: CDR1 SNHLY and CDR2 FYNNEI. The CDR3 length is 15 residues. The ends were cut back, 5 bases at V and 2 bases at J, with 13 bases in the middle. Authors' analysis steps: How many nucleated cells were present was estimated from reference gene primer amplification. The repertoire was sequenced with immunoSEQ multiplex PCR; TCRdb's copy has only in-frame clones and lacks some. The V and J calls and clone size come from that table; D and trimming were worked out from the DNA. Of about 480,000 clones listed, less than 90% are singletons. Cohort allocation depended upon clinical history that participants reported. Donors in Cohort 3 counted as recovered after two negative PCRs, clearance, or symptom resolution.

V gene TRBV2 combines with J gene TRBJ1-3, with D hard to call. The origin of this receptor is a woman aged 55-69 years who had recovered from COVID-19. The specimen sequenced was PBMCs or T cells enriched from blood (not recorded which). CDR3 region: CASSPSLGAGNTIYF. CDR3 coding DNA: TGTGCCAGCAGTCCCAGTCTAGGCGCTGGAAACACCATATATTTT.